The 27 T cell receptor beta chains below were found in one sample sequenced in a study of beta chain features in type 1 diabetes. Reverse transcription of all isolated RNA meant that expressed TCRB transcripts were sequenced. Generated by immunoSEQ multiplex PCR, the TCRdb table keeps only in-frame clones and is missing some. The sample shows some 400,000 clones, more than 13% of them seen only once. The sequenced material came from naive CD4+ T cells from blood. Receptors originate from a woman in her late teens or twenties in good health.

The chain carries TRBV5-6 and TRBJ1-1; D uncertain. Germline V gene data show CDR1 as SGHDT and CDR2 as YYEEEE. V lost 4 bases and J 0 bases, leaving 13 bases between the germline ends. The CDR3 is 15 residues long. CDR3 sequence reads: CASSLAGLMNTEAFF. In DNA, the CDR3 is TGTGCCAGCAGCCTGGCAGGACTAATGAACACTGAAGCTTTCTTT.

The CDR3 sequence is CASSLHHDGEKLFF. The CDR3 nucleotides read TGTGCCAGCAGCTTACACCACGACGGGGAAAAACTGTTTTTT. The chain is built from TRBV11-2 and TRBJ1-4; D is uncertain. With 2 bases removed from V and 8 bases from J, the gap between germline ends came to 12 bases. The CDR3 has 14 residues. Germline V lookup: CDR1 SGHAT, CDR2 FQNNGV.

This clone was seen a handful of times. This sequence joins TRBV18 and TRBJ2-5; perhaps TRBD1 as D (6 bases). The germline V gene encodes CDR1 KGHSH and CDR2 LQKENI. V was trimmed by 3 bases and J by 3 bases, leaving 17 bases between them. The CDR3 has 16 amino acids. The CDR3, as DNA: TGTGCCAGCTCACCCCTTGACGTCCCAGGGGAAGAGACCCAGTACTTC. Residues: CASSPLDVPGEETQYF.

V usage is TRBV18 and J usage is TRBJ2-5; TRBD2 matches 7 bases. Trimming took 6 bases from V and 1 from J; bases not matched to a gene: 11. The CDR3 covers 16 residues. Germline CDR1 reads KGHSH; CDR2 reads LQKENI. DNA for the CDR3: TGTGCCAGCTCTCGAGGGAGGGGCGCATTCCAAGAGACCCAGTACTTC. Residues: CASSRGRGAFQETQYF.

This chain joins TRBV7-9 and TRBJ1-1, with D possibly matching TRBD1 (5 bases). V lost 3 bases to trimming and J lost 5 bases, with 16 bases between them. From germline, CDR1 is SEHNR and CDR2 FQNEAQ (reference sequence). This CDR3 is built from 15 residues. In DNA, the CDR3 is TGTGCCAGCAGCTTTTTGGGGGGTGGGTTGACTGAAGCTTTCTTT. It codes for CASSFLGGGLTEAFF.

Note on this clone: The same CDR3 is also encoded by other DNA sequences in this sample. This sequence joins TRBV5-1 and TRBJ2-1; the match to TRBD1 covers 8 bases. V was clipped by 4 bases and J by 2 bases; unmatched bases: 5. The CDR3 length is 15 residues. Germline CDR1 reads SGHRS; CDR2 reads YFSETQ. Here the CDR3 DNA reads TGCGCCAGCAGCGCCGGACAGGGCACCTACAATGAGCAGTTCTTC. This gives the protein CASSAGQGTYNEQFF.

Details on this clone: The sample has other DNA sequences that encode this CDR3 too. The chain uses TRBV5-1 and TRBJ2-5; D call uncertain. The CDR3 totals 13 residues. Germline values: CDR1 SGHRS, CDR2 YFSETQ. The germline V and J ends were trimmed by 3 bases and 1 base, with 7 bases remaining between them. CDR3 DNA sequence: TGCGCCAGCAGCTCGCTAGTCCAAGAGACCCAGTACTTC. It yields the protein CASSSLVQETQYF. Together with reference TRBV5-1 and TRBJ2-5, the CDR3 gives the full variable domain: KAGVTQTPRYLIKTRGQQVTLSCSPISGHRSVSWYQQTPGQGLQFLFEYFSETQRNKGNFPGRFSGRQFSNSRSEMNVSTLELGDSALYLCASSSLVQETQYFGPGTRLLVL.

V usage is TRBV5-1 and J usage is TRBJ2-3; maybe TRBD1 (6 bases). CDR3 length: 14 amino acids. V was clipped by 8 bases and J by 0 bases, with 13 bases between them. Germline V lookup: CDR1 SGHRS, CDR2 YFSETQ. The chain's CDR3 is CASRQVSSTDTQYF. CDR3 DNA: TGCGCCAGTAGACAGGTTTCTAGCACAGATACGCAGTATTTT.

This sequence joins TRBV28 and TRBJ1-2; D is possibly TRBD1 (5 bases). The CDR3 extends over 14 amino acids. CDR1 and CDR2 (germline): MDHEN, SYDVKM. Trimming took off 6 bases at V and 8 bases at J, with 19 bases between the two ends. CDR3 loop: CASSQQVVVGGYTF. In nucleotides, the CDR3 is TGTGCCAGCAGCCAACAGGTAGTGGTGGGAGGCTACACCTTC.

The genes are TRBV28 and TRBJ1-2, with 7 positions matching TRBD1. In germline, CDR1 is MDHEN, CDR2 SYDVKM. CDR3 size: 15 residues. The V segment lost 8 bases and the J segment 4 bases; nucleotides outside the gene matches: 13. The CDR3 sequence is CASETITGEIYGYTF. CDR3 DNA: TGTGCCAGCGAGACCATAACAGGGGAGATCTATGGCTACACCTTC.

This clone turned up a few times. The chain recombines TRBV20-1 with TRBJ1-5; D unclear. With 5 bases removed from V and 7 bases from J, the gap between germline ends came to 9 bases. The CDR3 sequence is 11 residues long. Germline V gene sequence: CDR1 DFQATT, CDR2 SNEGSKA (reference sequence). CDR3 nucleotide sequence: TGCAGTGCTGCGCAAGCCCAGCCCCAGCATTTT. It yields the protein CSAAQAQPQHF.

The chain couples TRBV4-3 to TRBJ1-4, with D possibly being TRBD1 (6 bases). The length of the CDR3 is 14 residues. The germline gives CDR1 LGHNA, CDR2 YSLEER. Between the trimmed V and J ends, which lost 4 bases and 7 bases, there was a span of 13 bases. The CDR3 loop is CASSRGGRVEKLFF. The CDR3 DNA sequence: TGCGCCAGCAGCCGGGGGGGGCGCGTTGAAAAACTGTTTTTT.

The gene calls are TRBV7-2 and TRBJ2-1; maybe TRBD1 (6 bases). There are 16 residues in the CDR3. Deletions cut 4 bases from V and 5 bases from J, with 18 bases between. Germline V gene sequence: CDR1 SGHTA, CDR2 FQGNSA. CDR3: CASSSSSGTLNNEQFF. The CDR3 coding sequence is TGTGCCAGCAGCTCCTCTTCAGGGACACTGAACAATGAGCAGTTCTTC.

This clone came up a few times. The genes are TRBV29-1 and TRBJ2-7; D possibly corresponds to TRBD1 (6 bases). This CDR3 has 12 residues. V was cut by 5 bases and J by 2 bases, with 10 bases left in between. CDR1 is SQVTM and CDR2 is ANQGSEA in the germline V gene. The CDR3 is CSVRDITYEQYF. The CDR3 DNA reads as TGCAGCGTTAGGGACATTACCTACGAGCAGTACTTC.

J is TRBJ2-7 and V is TRBV7-2; D gene uncertain. Germline V gene data show CDR1 as SGHTA and CDR2 as FQGNSA. The CDR3 contains 13 residues. Trimming removed 1 base from V and 4 bases from J, with 8 bases in between. CDR3 protein: CASSLGLQYEQYF. In DNA, the CDR3 is TGTGCCAGCAGCTTAGGGCTCCAGTACGAGCAGTACTTC.

The CDR3 bases are TGTGCCAGCAGCCGGACTAGCGGGAGAATCGAGACCCAGTACTTC. Translated, it gives CASSRTSGRIETQYF. This chain joins TRBV7-3 and TRBJ2-5; 13 bases are a match to TRBD2. This CDR3 has 15 amino acids. Per germline, CDR1 SGHTA and CDR2 FQGTGA. J lost 5 bases, V lost 5 bases, and 5 bases had no gene match.

The chain joins TRBV6-5 to TRBJ2-4; 7 bases are a match to TRBD1. Germline trimming cut 8 bases from V and 2 bases from J; bases unmatched to any gene: 9. The CDR3 runs 15 residues. Germline loops: CDR1 MNHEY, CDR2 SVGAGI. CDR3 coding DNA: TGTGCCAGCGGTGGGACAGAGGATACCAAAAACATTCAGTACTTC. This gives the protein CASGGTEDTKNIQYF.

There are a few counts of this clone. J is TRBJ2-2 and V is TRBV11-2, with TRBD2 matching 7 bases. The CDR3 is made up of 16 amino acids. Germline-derived CDR1 and CDR2 are SGHAT and FQNNGV. The junction had 7 bases not matched to a gene; V was cut back by 5 bases and J by 1 base. The CDR3 nucleotides read TGTGCCAGCAGCCGCTGGGGGGGGTTGAACACCGGGGAGCTGTTTTTT. It yields the protein CASSRWGGLNTGELFF.

In its sample, this clone was seen a few times. V and J are TRBV29-1 and TRBJ1-1, with 7 bases fitting TRBD1. Germline assignment: CDR1 SQVTM and CDR2 ANQGSEA. The length of the CDR3 is 13 residues. J was trimmed by 3 bases and V by 5 bases; bases with no gene match: 6. The CDR3: CSVTRGSYTEAFF. The CDR3 DNA reads TGCAGCGTTACCAGGGGGAGCTACACTGAAGCTTTCTTT. Using reference TRBV29-1 and TRBJ1-1 for the parts outside the CDR3, the full variable domain is SAVISQKPSRDICQRGTSLTIQCQVDSQVTMMFWYRQQPGQSLTLIATANQGSEATYESGFVIDKFPISRPNLTFSTLTVSNMSPEDSSIYLCSVTRGSYTEAFFGQGTRLTVV.

About this clone: The junction and the germline gene differ at one end; a read error may be behind it. The V gene is TRBV7-7, the J gene TRBJ1-1; D possibly corresponds to TRBD1 (6 bases). The CDR3 runs to 15 residues. Looked up from germline, CDR1 is SSHAT and CDR2 is FNYEAQ (reference sequence). CDR3 bases: TGTGCTAGCAGCCCGTACAGGGACCCTAACACTGAAGCTTTCTTT. Translated, it gives CASSPYRDPNTEAFF.

The rearrangement uses TRBV18 and TRBJ2-1; possible D gene TRBD1, 5 bases. CDR1 is KGHSH, CDR2 LQKENI, per germline. V gave up 1 base and J gave up 5 bases, with 18 bases separating them. The CDR3 consists of 17 residues. The CDR3 loop is CASSPRVSQGSDNEQFF. CDR3 nucleotide sequence: TGTGCCAGCTCACCACGAGTATCCCAGGGCTCTGACAATGAGCAGTTCTTC.

The chain joins TRBV4-3 to TRBJ2-1; no clear D gene. The V end was cut by 1 base, the J end by 14 bases, with 15 bases between. This CDR3 region has 13 residues. Germline CDR1 and CDR2: LGHNA and YSLEER. CDR3 amino acids: CASSQGMGRPEFF. The CDR3 DNA sequence: TGCGCCAGCAGCCAAGGGATGGGCCGACCCGAGTTCTTC.

This rearrangement joins TRBV7-9 to TRBJ2-1, with 11 bases aligning to TRBD1. The CDR3 contains 16 residues. CDR1 is SEHNR and CDR2 is FQNEAQ in the germline V gene (reference sequence). V lost 7 bases to trimming and J lost 5 bases; unmatched junction nucleotides: 10. The CDR3 reads CASTQDRDRGNNEQFF. The CDR3 nucleotides are TGTGCCAGCACCCAGGACCGGGACAGGGGGAACAATGAGCAGTTCTTC.

The chain couples TRBV5-1 to TRBJ1-1, with D hard to call. The CDR3 sequence is 12 residues long. Germline CDR1 is SGHRS and CDR2 is YFSETQ. The ends were cut back, 0 bases at V and 5 bases at J, with 5 bases in the middle. The CDR3 nucleotides are TGCGCCAGCAGCTTGGGTATGACTGAAGCTTTCTTT. This translates into CASSLGMTEAFF.

This clone was seen only a few times. J is TRBJ2-5 and V is TRBV11-3; unclear D gene. V was cut by 1 base and J by 4 bases, with 7 bases left in between. CDR3 length: 13 amino acids. Germline assignment: CDR1 SGHNT and CDR2 YENEEA. The chain's CDR3 is CASSLGLGETQYF. CDR3 in DNA: TGTGCCAGCAGCTTAGGACTGGGAGAGACCCAGTACTTC.

The chain uses TRBV18 and TRBJ1-1; 8 bases agree with TRBD1. V lost 6 bases and J lost 5; bases outside the gene matches: 5. Germline lookup yields CDR1 KGHSH and CDR2 LQKENI. The CDR3 sequence is 13 residues long. As DNA, the CDR3 is TGTGCCAGCTCTCGGGGACAGGAAACTGAAGCTTTCTTT. Encoded protein: CASSRGQETEAFF.

The chain links TRBV30 to TRBJ1-1; unclear D gene. V lost 1 base to trimming and J lost 8 bases, with 20 bases between them. The CDR3 has 15 residues. The V gene's germline CDR1 is GTSNPN and CDR2 SVGIG (reference sequence). DNA of the CDR3: TGTGCCTGGAGTGGGCTTTGGAAGTTGACTTCCGAAGCTTTCTTT. Protein: CAWSGLWKLTSEAFF. Combining the CDR3 with reference TRBV30 and TRBJ1-1 gives the whole variable domain SQTIHQWPATLVQPVGSPLSLECTVEGTSNPNLYWYRQAAGRGLQLLFYSVGIGQISSEVPQNLSASRPQDRQFILSSKKLLLSDSGFYLCAWSGLWKLTSEAFFGQGTRLTVV.